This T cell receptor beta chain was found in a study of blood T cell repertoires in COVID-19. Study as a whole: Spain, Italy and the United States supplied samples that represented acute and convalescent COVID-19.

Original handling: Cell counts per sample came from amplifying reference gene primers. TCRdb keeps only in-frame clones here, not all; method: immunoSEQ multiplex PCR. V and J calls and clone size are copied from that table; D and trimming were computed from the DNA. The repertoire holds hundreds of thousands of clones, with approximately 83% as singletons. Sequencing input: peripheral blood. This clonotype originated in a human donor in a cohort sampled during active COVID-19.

The CDR3 here is CASGLIGGEDTQYF. The CDR3 region has the DNA TGTGCTAGTGGTTTAATCGGAGGGGAAGATACGCAGTATTTT. The gene calls are TRBV12-5 and TRBJ2-3; possibly TRBD2 for D (6 bases). Germline CDR1 is LGHNT and CDR2 is FRNRAP. The CDR3 length is 14 residues. V was shortened by 3 bases and J by 5 bases, with 12 bases between the two germline ends.